This is a list of T cell receptor beta chains from one sample in a study of beta chain features in type 1 diabetes. Assay used: immunoSEQ multiplex PCR; TCRdb lists only in-frame clones, some missing. The table includes roughly 260,000 clones, roughly a tenth detected once. The sequenced sample consisted of naive CD4+ T cells from blood. These receptor sequences come from a man younger than 45 with type 1 diabetes. The CDR3 runs from the conserved cysteine through the conserved F or W. Each record gives: clone size, V gene, J gene, D gene, CDR3 protein, CDR3 DNA. D genes are given only for firm matches. The size field is filled for only some rows; it gives once, few, many or a size class.

size: .
V: TRBV11-2
J: TRBJ2-1
D: .
CDR3: CASSPISGLYNEQFF
DNA: TGTGCCAGCAGCCCCATTAGCGGCCTATACAATGAGCAGTTCTTC

size: .
V: TRBV9
J: TRBJ1-3
D: .
CDR3: CASSAPGSGNTIYF
DNA: TGTGCCAGCAGCGCACCCGGCTCTGGAAACACCATATATTTT

size: .
V: TRBV9
J: TRBJ2-2
D: .
CDR3: CASSVESGMFTGELFF
DNA: TGTGCCAGCAGCGTAGAATCGGGGATGTTCACCGGGGAGCTGTTTTTT

size: .
V: TRBV18
J: TRBJ2-3
D: .
CDR3: CASSPPPRDTQYF
DNA: TGTGCCAGCTCACCGCCGCCGAGAGATACGCAGTATTTT

size: .
V: TRBV2
J: TRBJ1-1
D: TRBD1
CDR3: CASRDRDSNTEAFF
DNA: TGTGCCAGCAGGGACCGGGACAGCAACACTGAAGCTTTCTTT

size: .
V: TRBV7-9
J: TRBJ2-5
D: .
CDR3: CASSLPGPAGTQYF
DNA: TGTGCCAGCAGCTTACCAGGCCCCGCGGGGACCCAGTACTTC

size: .
V: TRBV6-5
J: TRBJ2-7
D: .
CDR3: CASSYGGFVHEQYF
DNA: TGTGCCAGCAGTTACGGCGGCTTTGTCCACGAGCAGTACTTC

size: .
V: TRBV23-1
J: TRBJ1-2
D: .
CDR3: CASSQWRQVYGYTF
DNA: TGCGCCAGCAGTCAATGGCGACAGGTTTATGGCTACACCTTC

size: .
V: TRBV5-6
J: TRBJ1-5
D: .
CDR3: CASTSSAVDSNQPQHF
DNA: TGTGCCAGCACCTCCAGCGCGGTTGATAGCAATCAGCCCCAGCATTTT

size: .
V: TRBV7-6
J: TRBJ2-5
D: .
CDR3: CASSLAQETQYF
DNA: TGTGCCAGCAGCTTGGCCCAAGAGACCCAGTACTTC

size: few
V: TRBV15
J: TRBJ2-7
D: TRBD1
CDR3: CATARAGGSYEQYF
DNA: TGTGCCACCGCTAGGGCAGGGGGCTCGTACGAGCAGTACTTC

size: few
V: TRBV7-8
J: TRBJ2-7
D: TRBD1
CDR3: CASSPRTGVYEQYF
DNA: TGTGCCAGCAGCCCACGGACAGGCGTCTACGAGCAGTACTTC

size: few
V: TRBV6-5
J: TRBJ1-2
D: .
CDR3: CASSYVRGNYGYTF
DNA: TGTGCCAGCAGTTACGTAAGGGGTAACTATGGCTACACCTTC

size: .
V: TRBV11-2
J: TRBJ2-2
D: .
CDR3: CASSSISVTTGELFF
DNA: TGTGCCAGCAGCTCCATCTCAGTTACCACCGGGGAGCTGTTTTTT

size: .
V: TRBV7-2
J: TRBJ2-4
D: TRBD2
CDR3: CASSQGLAGALGIQYF
DNA: TGTGCCAGCAGCCAGGGACTAGCGGGGGCCCTTGGCATTCAGTACTTC

size: .
V: TRBV19
J: TRBJ1-6
D: TRBD1
CDR3: CASRDRGNSPLHF
DNA: TGTGCCAGCCGGGACAGGGGTAATTCACCCCTCCACTTT

size: once
V: TRBV5-1
J: TRBJ2-3
D: TRBD1
CDR3: CASSVDRRTDTQYF
DNA: TGCGCCAGCAGCGTGGACAGGCGCACAGATACGCAGTATTTT

size: .
V: TRBV28
J: TRBJ2-5
D: .
CDR3: CASSRRFQETQYF
DNA: TGTGCCAGCTCAAGGAGGTTCCAAGAGACCCAGTACTTC

size: .
V: TRBV7-2
J: TRBJ2-7
D: .
CDR3: CASSLPRLQEQYF
DNA: TGTGCCAGCAGCTTACCCCGTTTACAGGAGCAGTACTTC

size: .
V: TRBV5-6
J: TRBJ1-5
D: TRBD1
CDR3: CASSLGQGARGQPQHF
DNA: TGTGCCAGCAGCTTGGGACAGGGGGCGCGGGGTCAGCCCCAGCATTTT

size: .
V: TRBV9
J: TRBJ1-6
D: .
CDR3: CASSEGGQRSPLHF
DNA: TGTGCCAGCAGCGAGGGGGGGCAGAGGTCACCCCTCCACTTT

size: .
V: TRBV10-3
J: TRBJ1-1
D: .
CDR3: CAISETVNTEAFF
DNA: TGTGCCATCAGTGAGACGGTGAACACTGAAGCTTTCTTT

size: .
V: TRBV29-1
J: TRBJ2-7
D: TRBD1
CDR3: CSVQQGVRYEQYF
DNA: TGCAGCGTTCAGCAGGGGGTAAGGTACGAGCAGTACTTC

size: .
V: TRBV5-4
J: TRBJ2-1
D: TRBD2
CDR3: CASSLAGLGDEQFF
DNA: TGTGCCAGCAGCTTAGCGGGGTTGGGGGATGAGCAGTTCTTC

size: .
V: TRBV5-8
J: TRBJ1-2
D: .
CDR3: CASSIGGLRGYTF
DNA: TGTGCCAGCAGCATCGGGGGGCTCCGAGGCTACACCTTC

size: few
V: TRBV6-1
J: TRBJ2-1
D: TRBD2
CDR3: CASSEGLAGDRFQFF
DNA: TGTGCCAGCAGTGAGGGACTAGCGGGGGATCGGTTTCAGTTCTTC

size: .
V: TRBV28
J: TRBJ2-7
D: .
CDR3: CASSPPRSRGVEQYF
DNA: TGTGCCAGCAGTCCCCCGCGGAGCAGGGGGGTCGAGCAGTACTTC

size: few
V: TRBV5-4
J: TRBJ2-5
D: TRBD2
CDR3: CASSFRLAGARFQETQYF
DNA: TGTGCCAGCAGCTTCAGACTAGCGGGGGCCCGCTTCCAAGAGACCCAGTACTTC

size: .
V: TRBV7-2
J: TRBJ2-5
D: .
CDR3: CASSSRRGQETQYF
DNA: TGTGCCAGCAGCTCTCGAAGGGGCCAAGAGACCCAGTACTTC

size: .
V: TRBV19
J: TRBJ1-5
D: TRBD1
CDR3: CASSIAWGQGSNQPQHF
DNA: TGTGCCAGTAGTATAGCATGGGGACAGGGCTCCAATCAGCCCCAGCATTTT

size: .
V: TRBV7-2
J: TRBJ2-2
D: .
CDR3: CASSAWNTGELFF
DNA: TGTGCCAGCAGTGCGTGGAACACCGGGGAGCTGTTTTTT

size: .
V: TRBV18
J: TRBJ2-4
D: .
CDR3: CASSHSGSQGGGNIQYF
DNA: TGTGCCAGCTCACACTCCGGGAGCCAGGGGGGAGGAAACATTCAGTACTTC

size: .
V: TRBV7-3
J: TRBJ1-2
D: .
CDR3: CASSKDSTYGYTF
DNA: TGTGCCAGCAGCAAGGACAGTACCTATGGCTACACCTTC

size: .
V: TRBV7-2
J: TRBJ1-1
D: .
CDR3: CASSLSGNTEAFF
DNA: TGTGCCAGCAGCTTATCGGGGAACACTGAAGCTTTCTTT

size: .
V: TRBV7-3
J: TRBJ2-7
D: .
CDR3: CASSFPGEEQYF
DNA: TGTGCCAGCAGCTTTCCCGGGGAGGAGCAGTACTTC

size: .
V: TRBV18
J: TRBJ2-1
D: .
CDR3: CACSSETYNEQFF
DNA: TGTGCCTGCTCTAGCGAGACCTACAATGAGCAGTTCTTC

size: .
V: TRBV7-2
J: TRBJ2-7
D: TRBD1
CDR3: CASSWGQGWYEQYF
DNA: TGTGCCAGCAGCTGGGGACAGGGATGGTACGAGCAGTACTTC

size: .
V: TRBV21-1
J: TRBJ2-5
D: .
CDR3: CASRRETQYF
DNA: TGTGCCAGCAGGAGAGAGACCCAGTACTTC

size: .
V: TRBV30
J: TRBJ2-7
D: .
CDR3: CAWSRSVNHEQYF
DNA: TGTGCCTGGAGCCGGTCGGTGAATCACGAGCAGTACTTC

size: few
V: TRBV18
J: TRBJ2-7
D: .
CDR3: CASSPQASRLRNEQYF
DNA: TGTGCCAGCTCACCACAGGCCAGCAGGTTAAGAAACGAGCAGTACTTC

size: few
V: TRBV11-3
J: TRBJ2-3
D: .
CDR3: CASSLGDTQYF
DNA: TGTGCCAGTTCTTTGGGCGATACGCAGTATTTT

size: few
V: TRBV4-3
J: TRBJ1-2
D: .
CDR3: CASSPISRGYGYTF
DNA: TGCGCCAGCAGCCCCATCTCCCGGGGCTATGGCTACACCTTC

size: few
V: TRBV5-1
J: TRBJ2-3
D: TRBD1
CDR3: CASSASGTGLTDTQYF
DNA: TGCGCCAGCAGCGCCTCCGGGACAGGGTTGACAGATACGCAGTATTTT

size: .
V: TRBV15
J: TRBJ1-1
D: .
CDR3: CATSRQGRTEAFF
DNA: TGTGCCACCAGCAGACAGGGGCGGACTGAAGCTTTCTTT

size: few
V: TRBV10-3
J: TRBJ2-3
D: .
CDR3: CAIRRSDTQYF
DNA: TGTGCCATCAGGAGGTCAGATACGCAGTATTTT

size: few
V: TRBV29-1
J: TRBJ1-1
D: TRBD1
CDR3: CSVSPRDRNTEAFF
DNA: TGCAGCGTCTCACCCCGGGACAGGAACACTGAAGCTTTCTTT

size: few
V: TRBV7-2
J: TRBJ1-4
D: .
CDR3: CASSLRGDREKLFF
DNA: TGTGCCAGCAGCTTACGAGGAGACAGAGAAAAACTGTTTTTT

size: .
V: TRBV4-3
J: TRBJ1-6
D: .
CDR3: CASSQDRGNSPLHF
DNA: TGCGCCAGCAGCCAAGATAGGGGGAATTCACCCCTCCACTTT

size: few
V: TRBV30
J: TRBJ2-2
D: TRBD1
CDR3: CAWGTGRPGELFF
DNA: TGTGCCTGGGGGACAGGGAGACCCGGGGAGCTGTTTTTT

size: few
V: TRBV5-1
J: TRBJ1-6
D: TRBD1
CDR3: CASSLEGDRVDSPLHF
DNA: TGCGCCAGCAGCTTGGAGGGGGACAGGGTAGATTCACCCCTCCACTTT

size: few
V: TRBV13
J: TRBJ2-7
D: TRBD1
CDR3: CASSVTGGLYEQYF
DNA: TGTGCCAGCAGCGTAACAGGGGGCCTCTACGAGCAGTACTTC

size: .
V: TRBV28
J: TRBJ2-1
D: TRBD1
CDR3: CASKGGQGFNEQFF
DNA: TGTGCCAGCAAAGGTGGACAGGGTTTCAATGAGCAGTTCTTC

size: few
V: TRBV5-4
J: TRBJ1-6
D: .
CDR3: CASSLWQGGRALHF
DNA: TGTGCCAGCAGCTTGTGGCAGGGCGGCCGGGCCCTCCACTTT

size: .
V: TRBV27
J: TRBJ2-6
D: .
CDR3: CASSLQPGESGANVLTF
DNA: TGTGCCAGCAGTTTACAGCCAGGGGAGTCTGGGGCCAACGTCCTGACTTTC